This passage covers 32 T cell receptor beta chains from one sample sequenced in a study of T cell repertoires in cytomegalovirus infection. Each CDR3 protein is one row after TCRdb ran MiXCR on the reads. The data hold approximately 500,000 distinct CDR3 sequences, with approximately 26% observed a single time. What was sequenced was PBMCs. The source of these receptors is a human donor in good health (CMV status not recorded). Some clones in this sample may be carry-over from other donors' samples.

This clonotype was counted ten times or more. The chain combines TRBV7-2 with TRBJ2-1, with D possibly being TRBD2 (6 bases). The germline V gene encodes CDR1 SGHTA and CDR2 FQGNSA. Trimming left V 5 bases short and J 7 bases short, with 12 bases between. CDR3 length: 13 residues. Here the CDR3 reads CASSRRRENEQFF. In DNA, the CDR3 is TGTGCCAGCAGCAGAAGGAGGGAAAATGAGCAGTTCTTC.

The CDR3 bases are TGCAGTGCTAGATTCTTCAGCCGGGACAGGGGGCGAGTAGGGGAGCAGTACTTC. Translating gives CSARFFSRDRGRVGEQYF. The genes are TRBV20-1 and TRBJ2-7; 12 positions match TRBD1. Losses at the gene ends were 2 bases for V and 7 bases for J; bases not matched to a gene: 18. Germline V lookup: CDR1 DFQATT, CDR2 SNEGSKA (reference sequence). CDR3 size: 18 residues.

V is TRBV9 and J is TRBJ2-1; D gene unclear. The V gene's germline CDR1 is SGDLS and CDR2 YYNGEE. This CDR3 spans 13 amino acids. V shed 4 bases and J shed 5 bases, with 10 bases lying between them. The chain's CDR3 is CASSPGRNNEQFF. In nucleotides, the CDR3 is TGTGCCAGCAGCCCCGGCAGAAACAATGAGCAGTTCTTC.

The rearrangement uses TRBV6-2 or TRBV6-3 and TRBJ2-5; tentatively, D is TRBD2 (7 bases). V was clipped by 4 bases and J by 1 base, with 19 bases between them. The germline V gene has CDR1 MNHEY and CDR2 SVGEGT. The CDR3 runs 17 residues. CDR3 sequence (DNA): TGTGCCAGCAGTTCGGGGGGCAGCGGAGGAACCCAAGAGACCCAGTACTTC. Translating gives CASSSGGSGGTQETQYF.

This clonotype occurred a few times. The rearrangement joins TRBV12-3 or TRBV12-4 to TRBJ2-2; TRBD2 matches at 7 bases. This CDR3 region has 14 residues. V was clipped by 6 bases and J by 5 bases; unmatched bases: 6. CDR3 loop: CASRLLGGTGELFF. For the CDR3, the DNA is TGTGCCAGCAGGCTTCTGGGAGGGACCGGGGAGCTGTTTTTT.

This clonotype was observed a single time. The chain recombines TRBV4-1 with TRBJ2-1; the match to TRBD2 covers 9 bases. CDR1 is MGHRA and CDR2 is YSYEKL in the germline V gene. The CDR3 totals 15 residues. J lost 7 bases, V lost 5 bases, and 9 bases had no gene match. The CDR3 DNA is TGCGCCAGCAGCTATCCGGCGGGAGGGAGGAATGAGCAGTTCTTC. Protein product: CASSYPAGGRNEQFF.

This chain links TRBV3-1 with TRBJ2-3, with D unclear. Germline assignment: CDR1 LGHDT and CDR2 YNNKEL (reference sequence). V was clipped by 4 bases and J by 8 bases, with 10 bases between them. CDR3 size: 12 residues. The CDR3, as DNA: TGTGCCAGCAGCCGTGGAGTTGGTACGCAGTATTTT. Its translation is CASSRGVGTQYF.

The CDR3, as DNA: TGTGCCGAGGGTCAAAAAGAGACCCAGTACTTC. Its translation: CAEGQKETQYF. The chain links TRBV30 to TRBJ2-5, with D possibly TRBD2 on 5 matching bases. The germline CDR1 and CDR2 sequences are GTSNPN and SVGIG (reference sequence). V was pared by 8 bases and J by 3 bases, with 10 bases between. The CDR3 totals 11 residues.

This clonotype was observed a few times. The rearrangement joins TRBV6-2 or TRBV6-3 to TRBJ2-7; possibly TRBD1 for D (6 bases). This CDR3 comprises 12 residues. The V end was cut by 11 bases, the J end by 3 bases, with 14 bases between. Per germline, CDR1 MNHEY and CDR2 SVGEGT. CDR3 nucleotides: TGTGCCTGCCGGGACACCCACTACGAGCAGTACTTC. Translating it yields CACRDTHYEQYF.

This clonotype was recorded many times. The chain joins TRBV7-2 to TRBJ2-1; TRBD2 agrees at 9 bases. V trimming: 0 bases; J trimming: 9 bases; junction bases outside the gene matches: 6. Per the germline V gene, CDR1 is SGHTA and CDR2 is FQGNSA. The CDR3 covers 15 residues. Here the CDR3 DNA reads TGTGCCAGCAGCTTAGCTCTAGCGGGACATGGTGAGCAGTTCTTC. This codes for CASSLALAGHGEQFF.

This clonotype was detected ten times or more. The CDR3 here is CASSITSGGSSYEQYF. CDR3 nucleotides: TGTGCCAGCAGCATCACTAGCGGGGGGAGCTCCTACGAGCAGTACTTC. The V and J genes are TRBV7-2 and TRBJ2-7, with 12 bases identical to TRBD2. V lost 5 bases to trimming and J lost 0 bases; unmatched junction nucleotides: 5. Germline V gives CDR1 SGHTA, CDR2 FQGNSA. This CDR3 has 16 residues.

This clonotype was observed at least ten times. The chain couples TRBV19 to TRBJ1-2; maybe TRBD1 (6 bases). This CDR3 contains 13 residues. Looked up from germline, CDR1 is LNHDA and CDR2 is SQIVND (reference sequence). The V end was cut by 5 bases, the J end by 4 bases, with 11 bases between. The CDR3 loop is CASSRGQGYGYTF. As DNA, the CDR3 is TGTGCCAGTAGTCGGGGGCAGGGCTATGGCTACACCTTC.

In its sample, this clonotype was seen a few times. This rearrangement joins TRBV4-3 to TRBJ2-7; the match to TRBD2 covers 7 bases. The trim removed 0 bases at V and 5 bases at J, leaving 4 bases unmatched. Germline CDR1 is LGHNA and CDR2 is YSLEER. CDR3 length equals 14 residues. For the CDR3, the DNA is TGCGCCAGCAGCCAAGAAGGACTAGGGGACGAGCAGTACTTC. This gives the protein CASSQEGLGDEQYF.

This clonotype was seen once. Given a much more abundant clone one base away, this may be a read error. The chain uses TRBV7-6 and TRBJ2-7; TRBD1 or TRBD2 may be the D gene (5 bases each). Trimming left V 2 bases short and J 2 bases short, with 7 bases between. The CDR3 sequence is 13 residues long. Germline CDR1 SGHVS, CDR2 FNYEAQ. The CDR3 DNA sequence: TGTGCCAGCAGCTTAAGGGACGCCTACGAGCAGTACTTC. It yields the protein CASSLRDAYEQYF.

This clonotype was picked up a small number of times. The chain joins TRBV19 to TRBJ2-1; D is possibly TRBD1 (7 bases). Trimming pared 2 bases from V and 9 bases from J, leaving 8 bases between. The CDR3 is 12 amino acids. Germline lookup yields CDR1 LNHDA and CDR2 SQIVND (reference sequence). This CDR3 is CASSIQGGEQFF. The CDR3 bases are TGTGCCAGTAGTATACAGGGGGGTGAGCAGTTCTTC.

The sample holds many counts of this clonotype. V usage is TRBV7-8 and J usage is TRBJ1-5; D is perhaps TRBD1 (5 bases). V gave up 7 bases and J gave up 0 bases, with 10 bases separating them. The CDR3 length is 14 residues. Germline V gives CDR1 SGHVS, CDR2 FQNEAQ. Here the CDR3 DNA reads TGTGCCAGCACCGGGGGTAGTAGCAATCAGCCCCAGCATTTT. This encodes CASTGGSSNQPQHF.

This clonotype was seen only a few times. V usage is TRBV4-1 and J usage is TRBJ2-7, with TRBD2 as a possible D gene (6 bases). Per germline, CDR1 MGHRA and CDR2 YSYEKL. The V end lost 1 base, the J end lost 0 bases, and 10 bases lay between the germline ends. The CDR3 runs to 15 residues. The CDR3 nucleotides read TGCGCCAGCAGCCAAGGCCAGGGACTCTCCTACGAGCAGTACGTC. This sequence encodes CASSQGQGLSYEQYV.

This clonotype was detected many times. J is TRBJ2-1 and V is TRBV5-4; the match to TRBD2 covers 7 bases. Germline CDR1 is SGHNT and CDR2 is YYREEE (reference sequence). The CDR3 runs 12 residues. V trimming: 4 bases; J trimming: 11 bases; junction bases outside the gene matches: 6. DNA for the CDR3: TGTGCCAGCAGCCCGCAAGGGACTAAGCAGTTCTTC. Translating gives CASSPQGTKQFF.

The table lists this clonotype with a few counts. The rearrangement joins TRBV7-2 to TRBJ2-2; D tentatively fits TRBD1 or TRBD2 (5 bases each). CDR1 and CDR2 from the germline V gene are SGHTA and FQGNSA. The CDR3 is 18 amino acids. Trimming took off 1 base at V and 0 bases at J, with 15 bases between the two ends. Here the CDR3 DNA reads TGTGCCAGCAGCTTAGAGGTACAGGACTCTCCGAACACCGGGGAGCTGTTTTTT. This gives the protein CASSLEVQDSPNTGELFF.

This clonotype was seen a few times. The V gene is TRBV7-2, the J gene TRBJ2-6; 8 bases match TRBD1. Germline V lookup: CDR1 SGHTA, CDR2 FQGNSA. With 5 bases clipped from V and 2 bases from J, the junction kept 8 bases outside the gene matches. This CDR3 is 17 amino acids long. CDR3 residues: CASSTRRGRAGANVLTF. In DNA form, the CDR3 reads TGTGCCAGCAGCACTCGCAGGGGGCGAGCTGGGGCCAACGTCCTGACTTTC. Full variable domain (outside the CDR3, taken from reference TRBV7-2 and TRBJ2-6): GAGVSQSPSNKVTEKGKDVELRCDPISGHTALYWYRQSLGQGLEFLIYFQGNSAPDKSGLPSDRFSAERTGGSVSTLTIQRTQQEDSAVYLCASSTRRGRAGANVLTFGAGSRLTVL.

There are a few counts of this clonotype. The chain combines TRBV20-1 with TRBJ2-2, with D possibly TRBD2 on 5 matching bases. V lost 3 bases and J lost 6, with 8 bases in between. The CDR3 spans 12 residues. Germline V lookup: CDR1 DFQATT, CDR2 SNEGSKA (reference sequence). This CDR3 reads CSASGLPGELFF. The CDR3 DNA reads TGCAGTGCTAGCGGACTGCCCGGGGAGCTGTTTTTT.

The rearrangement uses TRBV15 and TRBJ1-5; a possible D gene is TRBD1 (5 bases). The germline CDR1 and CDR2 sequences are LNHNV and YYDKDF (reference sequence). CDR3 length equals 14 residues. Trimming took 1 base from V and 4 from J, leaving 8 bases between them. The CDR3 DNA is TGTGCCACCAGCAGAGGACAGTGGAATCAGCCCCAGCATTTT. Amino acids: CATSRGQWNQPQHF.

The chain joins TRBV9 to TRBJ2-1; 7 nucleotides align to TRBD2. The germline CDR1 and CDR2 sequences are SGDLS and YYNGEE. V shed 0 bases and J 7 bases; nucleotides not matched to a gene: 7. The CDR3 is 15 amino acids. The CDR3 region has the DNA TGTGCCAGCAGCGTAGAATCACTAGCGATAAATGAGCAGTTCTTC. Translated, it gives CASSVESLAINEQFF. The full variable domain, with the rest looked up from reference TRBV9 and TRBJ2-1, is DSGVTQTPKHLITATGQRVTLRCSPRSGDLSVYWYQQSLDQGLQFLIQYYNGEERAKGNILERFSAQQFPDLHSELNLSSLELGDSALYFCASSVESLAINEQFFGPGTRLTVL.

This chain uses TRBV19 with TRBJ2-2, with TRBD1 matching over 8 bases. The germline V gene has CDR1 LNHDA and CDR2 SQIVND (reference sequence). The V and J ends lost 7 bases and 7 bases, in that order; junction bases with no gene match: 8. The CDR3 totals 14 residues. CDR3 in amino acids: CASTTGGSNGELFF. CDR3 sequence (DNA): TGTGCCAGTACCACAGGGGGGAGTAACGGGGAGCTGTTTTTT.

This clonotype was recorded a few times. The CDR3 coding sequence is TGTGCCAGCATCGGACGTTTAGGACTCTCTGGGGCCAACGTCCTGACTTTC. As protein: CASIGRLGLSGANVLTF. V and J are TRBV6-2 or TRBV6-3 and TRBJ2-6, with D perhaps matching TRBD2 (5 bases). Trimming removed 7 bases from V and 0 bases from J, with 16 bases in between. The CDR3 extends over 17 amino acids. In germline, CDR1 is MNHEY, CDR2 SVGEGT.

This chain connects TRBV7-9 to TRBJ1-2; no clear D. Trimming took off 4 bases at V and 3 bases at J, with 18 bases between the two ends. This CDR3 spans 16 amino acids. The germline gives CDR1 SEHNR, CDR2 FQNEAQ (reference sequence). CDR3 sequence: CASSWNPEQADYGYTF. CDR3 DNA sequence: TGTGCCAGCAGCTGGAACCCGGAGCAGGCCGACTATGGCTACACCTTC.

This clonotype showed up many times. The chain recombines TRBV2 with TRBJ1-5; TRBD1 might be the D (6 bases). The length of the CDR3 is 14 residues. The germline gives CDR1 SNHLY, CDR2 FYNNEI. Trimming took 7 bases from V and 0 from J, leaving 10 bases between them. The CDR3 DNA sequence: TGTGCCAGCACCCGGGACATTAGCAATCAGCCCCAGCATTTT. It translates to CASTRDISNQPQHF.

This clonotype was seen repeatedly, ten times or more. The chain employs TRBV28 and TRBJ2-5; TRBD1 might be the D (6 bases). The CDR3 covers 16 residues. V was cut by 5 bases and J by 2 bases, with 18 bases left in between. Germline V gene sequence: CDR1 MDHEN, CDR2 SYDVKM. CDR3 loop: CASSPWTVLGQETQYF. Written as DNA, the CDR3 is TGTGCCAGCAGTCCCTGGACAGTTCTGGGGCAAGAGACCCAGTACTTC. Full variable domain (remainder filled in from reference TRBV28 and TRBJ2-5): DVKVTQSSRYLVKRTGEKVFLECVQDMDHENMFWYRQDPGLGLRLIYFSYDVKMKEKGDIPEGYSVSREKKERFSLILESASTNQTSMYLCASSPWTVLGQETQYFGPGTRLLVL.

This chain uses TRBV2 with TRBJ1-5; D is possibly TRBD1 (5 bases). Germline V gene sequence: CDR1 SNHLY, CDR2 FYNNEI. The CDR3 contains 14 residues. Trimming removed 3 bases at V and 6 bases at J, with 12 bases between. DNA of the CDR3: TGTGCCAGCAGTGATTCGAGGGGAAGTCAGCCCCAGCATTTT. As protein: CASSDSRGSQPQHF.

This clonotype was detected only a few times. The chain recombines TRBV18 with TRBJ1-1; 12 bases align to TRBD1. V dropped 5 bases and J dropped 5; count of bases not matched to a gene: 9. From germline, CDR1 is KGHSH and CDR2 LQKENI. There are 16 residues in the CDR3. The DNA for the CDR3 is TGTGCCAGCTCAAATCAGGGACAGGGGGCTAATACTGAAGCTTTCTTT. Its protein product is CASSNQGQGANTEAFF.

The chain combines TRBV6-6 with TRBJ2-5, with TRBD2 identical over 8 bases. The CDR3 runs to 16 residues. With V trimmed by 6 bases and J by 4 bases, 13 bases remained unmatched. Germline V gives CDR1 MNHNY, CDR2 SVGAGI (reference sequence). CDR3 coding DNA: TGTGCCAGCAGGCTATCTTCAGCGGGAGACGGAGAGACCCAGTACTTC. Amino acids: CASRLSSAGDGETQYF.

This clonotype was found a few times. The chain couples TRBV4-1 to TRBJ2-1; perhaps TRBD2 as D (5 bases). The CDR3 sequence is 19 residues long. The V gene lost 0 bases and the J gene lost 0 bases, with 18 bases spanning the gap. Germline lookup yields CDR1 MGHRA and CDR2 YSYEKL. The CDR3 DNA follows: TGCGCCAGCAGCCAAGAAGGAGGTTTCAGCGGACTCTCCTACAATGAGCAGTTCTTC. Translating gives CASSQEGGFSGLSYNEQFF.